The T cell receptor beta chain described here comes from a study of cytomegalovirus exposure and HLA in healthy donors. The wider study: An analysis done earlier identified 90 million to 120 million unique TCR beta sequences from around 180 million T cells. Early released data comprised approximately 85 million unique TCRs from HLA-typed donors.

As regards this clone: No antigen is known for it.

Amplification used 60 Vbeta primers and 13 Jbeta primers. Sequencing used immunoSEQ multiplex PCR; TCRdb keeps in-frame clones, though not all of them. The table records some 130,000 clones, about 75% of them present only once. Germline CDR1 and CDR2: MNHNS and SASEGT. This CDR3 region has 13 residues. Trimming took 3 bases from V and 8 from J; bases not matched to a gene: 6. Study-level results: Roughly uniform depth of sequencing across donors was assumed in presence/absence analyses.

The sample taken for sequencing was PBMCs. J is TRBJ1-1 and V is TRBV6-1; 7 bases align to TRBD1. The source of this sequence is a man younger than 40 in good health and CMV-seronegative. CDR3 residues: CASSDPGQQEAFF. Here the CDR3 DNA reads TGTGCCAGCAGTGATCCGGGACAGCAAGAAGCTTTCTTT.